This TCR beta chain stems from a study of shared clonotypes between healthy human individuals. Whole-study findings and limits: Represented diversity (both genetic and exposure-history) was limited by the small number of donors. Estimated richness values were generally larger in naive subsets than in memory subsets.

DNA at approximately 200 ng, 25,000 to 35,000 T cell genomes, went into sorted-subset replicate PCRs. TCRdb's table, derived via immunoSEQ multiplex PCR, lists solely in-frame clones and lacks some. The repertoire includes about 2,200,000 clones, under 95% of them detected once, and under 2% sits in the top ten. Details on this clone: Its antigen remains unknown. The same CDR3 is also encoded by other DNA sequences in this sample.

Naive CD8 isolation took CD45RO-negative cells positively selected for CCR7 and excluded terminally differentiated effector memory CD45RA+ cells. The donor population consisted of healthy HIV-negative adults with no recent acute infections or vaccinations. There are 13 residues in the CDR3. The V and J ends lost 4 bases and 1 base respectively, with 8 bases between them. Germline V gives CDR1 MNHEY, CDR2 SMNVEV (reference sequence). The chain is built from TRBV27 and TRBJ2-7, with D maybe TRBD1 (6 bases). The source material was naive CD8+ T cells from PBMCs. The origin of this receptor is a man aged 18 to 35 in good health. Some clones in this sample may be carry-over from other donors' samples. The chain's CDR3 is CASSSQGSYEQYF. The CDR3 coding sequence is TGTGCCAGCAGTTCACAGGGATCCTACGAGCAGTACTTC.